The 5 T cell receptor beta chains below were found in one sample sequenced in a study of blood T cell repertoires in COVID-19. Here immunoSEQ multiplex PCR was the method, and the copy in TCRdb shows in-frame clones only, minus some. The sample lists 30,000 to 35,000 clones; 90% to 95% were seen once. The source material was peripheral blood. These receptors were obtained from a human donor in a cohort sampled during active COVID-19.

The V and J genes are TRBV9 and TRBJ2-6, with a weak D call TRBD1 (6 bases). The CDR3 totals 18 residues. The germline V gene has CDR1 SGDLS and CDR2 YYNGEE. Trimming removed 0 bases at V and 0 bases at J, with 13 bases between. CDR3 sequence: CASSVDPNRASGANVLTF. The CDR3 DNA follows: TGTGCCAGCAGCGTAGACCCGAACAGGGCCTCTGGGGCCAACGTCCTGACTTTC.

This rearrangement joins TRBV23-1 to TRBJ2-6; TRBD1 agrees at 8 bases. TRBV23-1 qualifies as an ORF whose function is uncertain. The CDR3 totals 17 residues. The V segment lost 6 bases and the J segment 0 bases; nucleotides outside the gene matches: 7. The CDR3 loop reads CASSRWDRRSGANVLTF. The DNA of the CDR3 is TGCGCCAGCAGCCGATGGGACAGGCGCTCTGGGGCCAACGTCCTGACTTTC.

The chain carries TRBV9 and TRBJ2-1, with no clear D. The length of the CDR3 is 14 residues. Germline V lookup: CDR1 SGDLS, CDR2 YYNGEE. V dropped 6 bases and J dropped 5 bases, with 15 bases sitting between them. The CDR3 coding sequence is TGTGCCAGCACCCTATCGAACTTAGACAATGAGCAGTTCTTC. Protein: CASTLSNLDNEQFF. The full variable domain, rest sourced from reference TRBV9 and TRBJ2-1, is DSGVTQTPKHLITATGQRVTLRCSPRSGDLSVYWYQQSLDQGLQFLIQYYNGEERAKGNILERFSAQQFPDLHSELNLSSLELGDSALYFCASTLSNLDNEQFFGPGTRLTVL.

This sequence joins TRBV7-2 and TRBJ2-1; TRBD2 matches at 12 bases. The CDR3 loop spans 16 amino acids. The V gene's germline CDR1 is SGHTA and CDR2 FQGNSA. Unmatched junction bases numbered 1, after V lost 0 bases and J lost 4 bases. CDR3 in DNA: TGTGCCAGCAGCTTAGCAACTAGCGGGAGGTACAATGAGCAGTTCTTC. Translated, it gives CASSLATSGRYNEQFF. Full variable domain (remainder filled in from reference TRBV7-2 and TRBJ2-1): GAGVSQSPSNKVTEKGKDVELRCDPISGHTALYWYRQSLGQGLEFLIYFQGNSAPDKSGLPSDRFSAERTGGSVSTLTIQRTQQEDSAVYLCASSLATSGRYNEQFFGPGTRLTVL.

The chain uses TRBV27 and TRBJ1-2; TRBD1 aligns across 9 bases. CDR3 length: 13 residues. Losses at the gene ends were 6 bases for V and 8 bases for J; bases not matched to a gene: 7. CDR1 MNHEY and CDR2 SMNVEV come from the germline V gene (reference sequence). In nucleotides, the CDR3 is TGTGCCAGCAGCCTGGGACAGGGCATGGGCTACACCTTC. This encodes CASSLGQGMGYTF.